A single sample gave rise to the 30 T cell receptor beta chains below, sequenced in a study of control samples from healthy donors and cancer patients. The protocol was immunoSEQ multiplex PCR, while the TCRdb copy is restricted to in-frame clones and leaves out a portion. The sample has 98,000 or so clones, roughly 86% seen once. Sequences were obtained from blood. These receptor sequences come from a man aged 55 to 70 in good health.

This clone was seen only a few times. The chain carries TRBV28 and TRBJ2-5, with D perhaps TRBD1 or TRBD2 (5 bases each). The length of the CDR3 is 15 residues. CDR1 MDHEN and CDR2 SYDVKM come from the germline V gene. V was clipped by 6 bases and J by 1 base, with 15 bases between them. CDR3 DNA: TGTGCCAGCAGGATTTCGGGGCAACGCCAAGAGACCCAGTACTTC. Translation: CASRISGQRQETQYF.

The chain has TRBV2 and TRBJ2-1; 12 bases map to TRBD2. Germline CDR1 and CDR2: SNHLY and FYNNEI. Trimming cost V 6 bases and J 6 bases; bases outside gene matches: 6. The CDR3 totals 15 residues. CDR3 residues: CASRRTSGASNEQFF. In nucleotides, the CDR3 is TGTGCCAGCAGGCGGACTAGCGGGGCGAGCAATGAGCAGTTCTTC.

The chain is built from TRBV5-1 and TRBJ2-7; TRBD1 is a possible D gene (5 bases). This CDR3 region has 15 residues. CDR1 and CDR2 (germline): SGHRS, YFSETQ. The V gene lost 0 bases and the J gene lost 5 bases, with 15 bases spanning the gap. The CDR3 here is CASSLGGGTVDEQYF. The CDR3 nucleotides read TGCGCCAGCAGCTTGGGGGGCGGTACGGTGGACGAGCAGTACTTC.

The chain uses TRBV12-3 or TRBV12-4 and TRBJ2-7; D not resolved. V was shortened by 8 bases and J by 6 bases, with 11 bases between the two germline ends. This CDR3 has 11 amino acids. The CDR3 sequence is CASGSPGEQYF. The CDR3 DNA reads TGTGCCAGCGGCTCGCCCGGCGAGCAGTACTTC.

The rearrangement links TRBV7-9 to TRBJ2-2; 14 nucleotides match TRBD2. CDR3 length: 18 amino acids. Germline V gene sequence: CDR1 SEHNR, CDR2 FQNEAQ (reference sequence). Trimming took 0 bases from V and 6 from J; bases not matched to a gene: 6. CDR3 bases: TGTGCCAGCAGCTTAGCGCCCGGACTAGCGGGGGGCCCCGGGGAGCTGTTTTTT. This translates into CASSLAPGLAGGPGELFF.

This clone has more than one count but fewer than ten. The chain uses TRBV25-1 and TRBJ2-2, with 7 bases lining up with TRBD1. This CDR3 contains 13 residues. The germline CDR1 and CDR2 sequences are MGHDK and SYGVNS. Germline trimming cut 4 bases from V and 5 bases from J; bases unmatched to any gene: 1. CDR3 region: CASSGTGTGELFF. The CDR3 DNA reads TGTGCCAGCAGTGGGACAGGTACCGGGGAGCTGTTTTTT. Looking up the rest from reference TRBV25-1 and TRBJ2-2 gives the full variable domain: EADIYQTPRYLVIGTGKKITLECSQTMGHDKMYWYQQDPGMELHLIHYSYGVNSTEKGDLSSESTVSRIRTEHFPLTLESARPSHTSQYLCASSGTGTGELFFGEGSRLTVL.

The chain employs TRBV3-1 (or the pseudogene TRBV3-2) and TRBJ1-1, with D uncertain. CDR3 length: 13 residues. Between the trimmed V and J ends, which lost 3 bases and 2 bases, there was a span of 7 bases. Per the germline V gene, CDR1 is LGHDT and CDR2 is YNNKEL (reference sequence). DNA for the CDR3: TGTGCCAGCAGCCAGAAGTCAAACACTGAAGCTTTCTTT. Its protein product is CASSQKSNTEAFF.

The chain joins TRBV19 to TRBJ2-1; D is possibly TRBD1 or TRBD2 (5 bases each). The V end lost 3 bases, the J end lost 7 bases, and 16 bases lay between the germline ends. The CDR3 sequence is 15 residues long. CDR1 and CDR2 (germline): LNHDA, SQIVND (reference sequence). CDR3 loop: CASSIQPQEGNEQFF. The CDR3 DNA follows: TGTGCCAGTAGTATTCAGCCCCAAGAGGGGAATGAGCAGTTCTTC.

V gene TRBV5-5 combines with J gene TRBJ2-7; a possible D gene is TRBD2 (6 bases). Trimming left V 2 bases short and J 6 bases short, with 12 bases between. CDR1 SGHKS and CDR2 YYEKEE come from the germline V gene (reference sequence). The CDR3 length is 13 residues. The CDR3 reads CASSFGDSSEQYF. The CDR3 DNA sequence: TGTGCCAGCAGCTTTGGGGACTCTAGCGAGCAGTACTTC.

CDR3 bases: TGCGCCAGCAGCCCCCTGACGGATCAGCCCCAGCATTTT. Translated: CASSPLTDQPQHF. The chain carries TRBV5-1 and TRBJ1-5; D is uncertain. V shed 4 bases and J shed 5 bases, with 10 bases lying between them. The CDR3 contains 13 residues. Germline assignment: CDR1 SGHRS and CDR2 YFSETQ.

The J gene is TRBJ1-3, the V gene TRBV3-1 (or the pseudogene TRBV3-2); 10 bases line up with TRBD1. This CDR3 contains 16 residues. J gave up 0 bases and V 6 bases, and 5 bases lay outside the gene matches. Per the germline V gene, CDR1 is LGHDT and CDR2 is YNNKEL (reference sequence). The CDR3 loop is CASSFRTGGSGNTIYF. The CDR3 region has the DNA TGTGCCAGCAGTTTTCGGACAGGGGGCTCTGGAAACACCATATATTTT.

V usage is TRBV27 and J usage is TRBJ2-2, with 10 bases aligning to TRBD2. The CDR3 has 16 amino acids. CDR1 is MNHEY and CDR2 is SMNVEV in the germline V gene (reference sequence). V trimming: 4 bases; J trimming: 6 bases; junction bases outside the gene matches: 8. The chain's CDR3 is CASSSETSGFPGELFF. The CDR3 DNA reads as TGTGCCAGCAGTTCGGAGACTAGCGGGTTCCCCGGGGAGCTGTTTTTT.

The J gene is TRBJ1-1, the V gene TRBV29-1, with D unresolved. This CDR3 contains 14 residues. Germline V gene sequence: CDR1 SQVTM, CDR2 ANQGSEA. Trimming removed 2 bases from V and 0 bases from J, with 10 bases in between. The DNA of the CDR3 is TGCAGCGTTGAAAAGGTGGTAATGAACACTGAAGCTTTCTTT. Residues: CSVEKVVMNTEAFF.

V gene TRBV6-5 combines with J gene TRBJ1-2, with TRBD1 as a possible D gene (6 bases). Trimming stripped 6 bases from V and 2 bases from J, with 16 bases between. This CDR3 is 15 amino acids long. CDR1 MNHEY and CDR2 SVGAGI come from the germline V gene. CDR3 amino acids: CASRFGQSHNYGYTF. CDR3 in DNA: TGTGCCAGCAGGTTTGGACAGTCACACAACTATGGCTACACCTTC.

CDR3 protein: CASSYTDTYGYTF. CDR3 in DNA: TGCGCCAGCAGCTATACTGACACTTATGGCTACACCTTC. This chain links TRBV5-1 with TRBJ1-2; D is unresolved. The germline V gene has CDR1 SGHRS and CDR2 YFSETQ. This CDR3 has 13 residues. V was shortened by 3 bases and J by 5 bases, with 11 bases between the two germline ends.

The J gene is TRBJ1-1, the V gene TRBV4-1; the D is unclear. V lost 3 bases to trimming and J lost 4 bases, with 12 bases between them. The CDR3 sequence is 14 residues long. Per germline, CDR1 MGHRA and CDR2 YSYEKL. For the CDR3, the DNA is TGCGCCAGCAGCCAGCCCTCACGGGGCACTGAAGCTTTCTTT. This gives the protein CASSQPSRGTEAFF.

The chain combines TRBV6-1 with TRBJ1-3, with D possibly matching TRBD1 (5 bases). V dropped 2 bases and J dropped 6 bases, with 23 bases sitting between them. CDR3 length: 18 amino acids. Germline V CDR1 and CDR2: MNHNS, SASEGT. CDR3 sequence reads: CASSESRGKGPTLNTIYF. The CDR3 coding sequence is TGTGCCAGCAGTGAAAGTCGGGGGAAGGGGCCCACTTTAAACACCATATATTTT.

This sequence joins TRBV9 and TRBJ1-6, with D possibly matching TRBD1 (5 bases). This CDR3 spans 14 amino acids. Germline CDR1 SGDLS, CDR2 YYNGEE. Trimming shortened V by 0 bases and J by 11 bases, and 12 bases separated the two germline ends. The CDR3 is CASSVDARAPPLHF. The CDR3 bases are TGTGCCAGCAGCGTAGACGCCAGGGCTCCACCCCTCCACTTT.

V gene TRBV30 combines with J gene TRBJ2-7, with 8 bases that match TRBD2. V lost 0 bases, J lost 5 bases, and 9 bases stayed unmatched. This CDR3 contains 15 residues. Per the germline V gene, CDR1 is GTSNPN and CDR2 is SVGIG (reference sequence). The CDR3: CAWSVPAGVTHEQYF. DNA for the CDR3: TGTGCCTGGAGTGTACCAGCGGGAGTCACCCACGAGCAGTACTTC.

J is TRBJ2-5 and V is TRBV24-1; 9 positions match TRBD2. The length of the CDR3 is 16 residues. Germline V gene data show CDR1 as KGHDR and CDR2 as SFDVKD. Unmatched junction bases numbered 8, after V lost 0 bases and J lost 7 bases. In DNA form, the CDR3 reads TGTGCCACCAGTGATTTGTCGGCGGGAGGGCCCGGGACCCAGTACTTC. The encoded protein is CATSDLSAGGPGTQYF.

The chain couples TRBV5-5 to TRBJ1-1; a possible D gene is TRBD1 (6 bases). Deletions cut 4 bases from V and 5 bases from J, with 12 bases between. The CDR3 runs 13 residues. CDR1 SGHKS and CDR2 YYEKEE come from the germline V gene (reference sequence). CDR3 amino acids: CASSRTVATEAFF. In nucleotides, the CDR3 is TGTGCCAGCAGCCGGACAGTCGCGACTGAAGCTTTCTTT. The full variable domain, rest sourced from reference TRBV5-5 and TRBJ1-1, is DAGVTQSPTHLIKTRGQQVTLRCSPISGHKSVSWYQQVLGQGPQFIFQYYEKEERGRGNFPDRFSARQFPNYSSELNVNALLLGDSALYLCASSRTVATEAFFGQGTRLTVV.

As DNA, the CDR3 is TGTGCCAGCAGCTTAGATCCAGCTAGCGACGAGCAGTACTTC. As protein: CASSLDPASDEQYF. This chain joins TRBV11-3 and TRBJ2-7; possible D gene TRBD2, 6 bases. This CDR3 has 14 residues. The ends were cut back, 0 bases at V and 5 bases at J, with 11 bases in the middle. CDR1 SGHNT and CDR2 YENEEA come from the germline V gene.

The gene calls are TRBV5-1 and TRBJ2-1, with TRBD2 identical over 8 bases. This CDR3 comprises 15 residues. Unmatched junction bases numbered 5, after V lost 0 bases and J lost 6 bases. Germline V gene lookup returns CDR1 SGHRS and CDR2 YFSETQ. The CDR3 spells CASSLDGGAGNEQFF. As DNA, the CDR3 is TGCGCCAGCAGCTTGGACGGGGGGGCCGGCAATGAGCAGTTCTTC.

In its sample, this clone was seen a few times. The chain carries TRBV30 and TRBJ1-3; D is ambiguous. The germline CDR1 and CDR2 sequences are GTSNPN and SVGIG (reference sequence). The CDR3 contains 14 residues. Between the trimmed V and J ends, which lost 1 base and 0 bases, there was a span of 7 bases. The CDR3 is CAWSDSSSGNTIYF. CDR3 coding DNA: TGTGCCTGGAGTGACAGCTCCTCTGGAAACACCATATATTTT.

The rearrangement uses TRBV3-1 (or the pseudogene TRBV3-2) and TRBJ2-5; D ambiguous. The V gene's germline CDR1 is LGHDT and CDR2 YNNKEL (reference sequence). The V and J ends lost 0 bases and 6 bases respectively, with 5 bases between them. CDR3 length: 12 residues. In DNA form, the CDR3 reads TGTGCCAGCAGCCAAGACGAGAAGACCCAGTACTTC. This translates into CASSQDEKTQYF.

This chain links TRBV9 with TRBJ2-2; possibly TRBD2 for D (5 bases). Trimming took 4 bases from V and 5 from J, leaving 21 bases between them. The CDR3 length is 17 residues. The V gene's germline CDR1 is SGDLS and CDR2 YYNGEE. CDR3 bases: TGTGCCAGCAGCCCTCTGGACCTCCTAAGGGAGACCGGGGAGCTGTTTTTT. It specifies CASSPLDLLRETGELFF.

This clone was detected only once. The J gene is TRBJ2-7, the V gene TRBV5-1, with D maybe TRBD2 (6 bases). Trimming left V 0 bases short and J 6 bases short, with 10 bases between. Germline loops: CDR1 SGHRS, CDR2 YFSETQ. This CDR3 spans 13 amino acids. The CDR3 spells CASSLAGVVEQYF. CDR3 DNA sequence: TGCGCCAGCAGCTTGGCGGGAGTGGTCGAGCAGTACTTC.

The chain links TRBV6-1 to TRBJ2-7, with D maybe TRBD2 (6 bases). Trimming took off 1 base at V and 9 bases at J, with 16 bases between the two ends. This CDR3 is built from 14 residues. Per germline, CDR1 MNHNS and CDR2 SASEGT. The CDR3 spells CASSEGDSSTRQYF. DNA for the CDR3: TGTGCCAGCAGTGAAGGGGACTCCTCTACGAGGCAGTACTTC.

This chain joins TRBV9 and TRBJ2-2, with TRBD1 matching 8 bases. Germline-derived CDR1 and CDR2 are SGDLS and YYNGEE. V was pared by 4 bases and J by 5 bases, with 13 bases of the junction left unmatched. The CDR3 length is 17 residues. CDR3 sequence reads: CASSLLSGGTRTGELFF. In DNA, the CDR3 is TGTGCCAGCAGCCTTTTGTCAGGGGGCACTAGGACCGGGGAGCTGTTTTTT.

This clone was found once. V usage is TRBV11-3 and J usage is TRBJ2-3; D perhaps matches TRBD2 (5 bases). From germline, CDR1 is SGHNT and CDR2 YENEEA. This CDR3 region has 14 residues. The V end lost 4 bases, the J end lost 2 bases, and 10 bases lay between the germline ends. DNA of the CDR3: TGTGCCAGCAGCTCCGGGGTGTCCACAGATACGCAGTATTTT. It is translated as CASSSGVSTDTQYF.